The 20 T cell receptor beta chains reported below all come from one sample, sequenced in a study of beta chain features in type 1 diabetes (dated 2018 in TCRdb). Library preparation was by the immunoSEQ multiplex PCR assay. The entire isolated RNA was reverse transcribed using the High Capacity cDNA Reverse Transcription Kit, and thus expressed TCRB transcripts were sequenced. The clones in this table, taken by TCRdb from immuneACCESS, are in-frame only. Not every clone is retained; where verified, under half of the shortfall comes from an unresolved V gene, and the cause of the rest is unknown. Present in this sample are approximately 300,000 clones, 11% of which were seen just once. More than 0.015% of the sample is taken by the ten largest. Sequencing was carried out using naive CD4+ T cells from blood. What this sample's cell subset or site label stands for: true naive CD4+ T cells. These receptors all stem from a woman in her 30s in good health.

A word on this clone: This specimen includes other DNA sequences encoding the same CDR3. The rearrangement links TRBV9 to TRBJ2-5; 8 positions match TRBD1. The CDR3 consists of 14 residues. Per germline, CDR1 SGDLS and CDR2 YYNGEE. Trimming at V came to 0 bases and at J to 3 bases, leaving 1 base not matched to a gene. The CDR3 nucleotides read TGTGCCAGCAGCGTAGGGACAGGGAAAGAGACCCAGTACTTC. As protein: CASSVGTGKETQYF. Filled out from reference TRBV9 and TRBJ2-5, the complete variable domain reads DSGVTQTPKHLITATGQRVTLRCSPRSGDLSVYWYQQSLDQGLQFLIQYYNGEERAKGNILERFSAQQFPDLHSELNLSSLELGDSALYFCASSVGTGKETQYFGPGTRLLVL.

This clone has just a few counts. This chain connects TRBV14 to TRBJ2-3, with unresolved D. V lost 2 bases and J 1 base, leaving 10 bases between the germline ends. CDR1 and CDR2 (germline): SGHDN, FVKESK. The CDR3 contains 15 residues. The CDR3 bases are TGTGCCAGCAGCCAACTCCTAACCGGCACAGATACGCAGTATTTT. Translated: CASSQLLTGTDTQYF.

The V and J genes are TRBV30 and TRBJ2-7; 8 nucleotides align to TRBD2. The J segment lost 2 bases and the V segment lost 0 bases, leaving 6 bases of the junction unmatched. Germline V gene data show CDR1 as GTSNPN and CDR2 as SVGIG (reference sequence). The CDR3 extends over 15 amino acids. The CDR3 DNA is TGTGCCTGGAGTGTACGAACGGGAGGGCCCTACGAGCAGTACTTC. Amino acids: CAWSVRTGGPYEQYF.

This clone came up a few times. This chain connects TRBV15 to TRBJ2-7; D is undetermined. Germline CDR1 LNHNV, CDR2 YYDKDF (reference sequence). This CDR3 has 15 residues. The V end lost 0 bases, the J end lost 0 bases, and 9 bases lay between the germline ends. The CDR3 nucleotides read TGTGCCACCAGCAGAGATTCCGGCGGCTCCTACGAGCAGTACTTC. Its translation is CATSRDSGGSYEQYF.

This clone was counted only a few times. The rearrangement uses TRBV5-5 and TRBJ2-5; 11 nucleotides match TRBD2. The CDR3 loop spans 16 amino acids. With 3 bases clipped from V and 2 bases from J, the junction kept 6 bases outside the gene matches. Germline CDR1 is SGHKS and CDR2 is YYEKEE (reference sequence). CDR3 DNA sequence: TGTGCCAGCAGCTGGGGGGGACTAGCGGAGCAAGAGACCCAGTACTTC. Amino acids: CASSWGGLAEQETQYF.

This chain connects TRBV7-9 to TRBJ2-3; D may be TRBD2 (5 bases). CDR3 size: 15 residues. V lost 1 base, J lost 1 base, and 9 bases lay in between. Looked up from germline, CDR1 is SEHNR and CDR2 is FQNEAQ (reference sequence). The CDR3 DNA sequence: TGTGCCAGCAGCTTAGGGGCCGGGGGCACAGATACGCAGTATTTT. It translates to CASSLGAGGTDTQYF. The full variable domain, in which reference TRBV7-9 and TRBJ2-3 provide the parts outside the CDR3, is DTGVSQNPRHKITKRGQNVTFRCDPISEHNRLYWYRQTLGQGPEFLTYFQNEAQLEKSRLLSDRFSAERPKGSFSTLEIQRTEQGDSAMYLCASSLGAGGTDTQYFGPGTRLTVL.

This clone was counted between two and nine times. The chain recombines TRBV2 with TRBJ1-1, with D unresolved. The CDR3 runs 17 residues. Germline lookup yields CDR1 SNHLY and CDR2 FYNNEI. V was trimmed by 6 bases and J by 4 bases, leaving 24 bases between them. CDR3 amino acids: CASSLSRTAGRGTEAFF. The DNA of the CDR3 is TGTGCCAGCAGCCTTTCGCGCACGGCCGGGAGAGGCACTGAAGCTTTCTTT.

A few counts support this clone. The J gene is TRBJ2-5, the V gene TRBV19; 9 bases match TRBD1. Germline V gene data show CDR1 as LNHDA and CDR2 as SQIVND (reference sequence). V was pared by 5 bases and J by 5 bases, with 3 bases of the junction left unmatched. CDR3 size: 13 residues. CDR3 amino acids: CASSPQGAETQYF. CDR3 nucleotides: TGTGCCAGTAGTCCACAGGGGGCGGAGACCCAGTACTTC.

This clone was picked up a small number of times. The gene calls are TRBV7-2 and TRBJ1-2; 9 bases fit TRBD1. CDR3 length: 15 amino acids. Germline V CDR1 and CDR2: SGHTA, FQGNSA. V shed 5 bases, J shed 8 bases, and the junction held 12 bases outside the gene matches. This CDR3 is CASSRNQQGAWGYTF. The CDR3, as DNA: TGTGCCAGCAGCCGAAATCAACAGGGGGCCTGGGGCTACACCTTC.

V usage is TRBV27 and J usage is TRBJ1-1; 10 nucleotides line up with TRBD1. The germline V gene encodes CDR1 MNHEY and CDR2 SMNVEV (reference sequence). The CDR3 sequence is 14 residues long. After removal of 5 bases from V and 4 bases from J, the junction contained 4 bases not matched to a gene. For the CDR3, the DNA is TGTGCCAGCAGTCGTTGGACAGGGGGCACTGAAGCTTTCTTT. Its translation: CASSRWTGGTEAFF.

The V and J genes are TRBV7-2 and TRBJ2-3; TRBD2 is a possible D gene (5 bases). Trimming cost V 2 bases and J 2 bases, with 11 bases left between them. CDR3 length equals 15 residues. The germline V gene has CDR1 SGHTA and CDR2 FQGNSA. The CDR3 loop reads CASSLTREATDTQYF. CDR3 bases: TGTGCCAGCAGCTTAACGAGGGAAGCCACAGATACGCAGTATTTT.

V and J are TRBV15 and TRBJ2-5; 7 bases are shared with TRBD2. This CDR3 region has 15 residues. V lost 2 bases, J lost 4 bases, and 7 bases stayed unmatched. Germline CDR1 LNHNV, CDR2 YYDKDF (reference sequence). CDR3 bases: TGTGCCACCAGCAGACTCGTCAGCGGGATAGAGACCCAGTACTTC. Translation: CATSRLVSGIETQYF.

The rearrangement joins TRBV18 to TRBJ2-4; TRBD1 matches at 10 bases. The V gene end was trimmed by 4 bases and the J gene end by 9 bases; junction bases not matched to a gene: 9. Germline assignment: CDR1 KGHSH and CDR2 LQKENI. The CDR3 has 15 amino acids. In DNA form, the CDR3 reads TGTGCCAGCTCACTCGGGACAGGGGTTATTGGCATTCAGTACTTC. It translates to CASSLGTGVIGIQYF. The full variable domain, in which reference TRBV18 and TRBJ2-4 provide the parts outside the CDR3, is NAGVMQNPRHLVRRRGQEARLRCSPMKGHSHVYWYRQLPEEGLKFMVYLQKENIIDESGMPKERFSAEFPKEGPSILRIQQVVRGDSAAYFCASSLGTGVIGIQYFGAGTRLSVL.

A few counts support this clone. The chain couples TRBV6-5 to TRBJ2-7, with D perhaps TRBD2 (5 bases). Trimming stripped 0 bases from V and 3 bases from J, with 9 bases between. The germline V gene encodes CDR1 MNHEY and CDR2 SVGAGI. This CDR3 is 14 amino acids long. The CDR3 loop reads CASSYSSEGYEQYF. CDR3 nucleotide sequence: TGTGCCAGCAGTTACTCTTCCGAGGGCTACGAGCAGTACTTC.

As to this clone: The same CDR3 is also encoded by other DNA sequences in this sample. The chain couples TRBV7-2 to TRBJ2-5; TRBD2 matches at 7 bases. V trimming: 0 bases; J trimming: 4 bases; junction bases outside the gene matches: 2. The CDR3 sequence is 14 residues long. Germline loops: CDR1 SGHTA, CDR2 FQGNSA. For the CDR3, the DNA is TGTGCCAGCAGCTTAGCGGGAGGGTTAGAGACCCAGTACTTC. It specifies CASSLAGGLETQYF. Using reference TRBV7-2 and TRBJ2-5 for the parts outside the CDR3, the full variable domain is GAGVSQSPSNKVTEKGKDVELRCDPISGHTALYWYRQSLGQGLEFLIYFQGNSAPDKSGLPSDRFSAERTGGSVSTLTIQRTQQEDSAVYLCASSLAGGLETQYFGPGTRLLVL.

This clone was picked up a small number of times. The chain employs TRBV6-1 and TRBJ2-7, with 12 nucleotides matching TRBD2. The germline gives CDR1 MNHNS, CDR2 SASEGT. V was pared by 5 bases and J by 11 bases, with 4 bases of the junction left unmatched. The CDR3 consists of 12 residues. The CDR3 spells CASSRLAGEEYF. The CDR3 DNA is TGTGCCAGCAGTAGACTAGCGGGAGAAGAGTACTTC.

This clone has just a few counts. The rearrangement links TRBV27 to TRBJ1-1; 7 positions agree with TRBD1. V lost 6 bases, J lost 5 bases, and 9 bases stayed unmatched. Germline values: CDR1 MNHEY, CDR2 SMNVEV (reference sequence). This CDR3 is 14 amino acids long. CDR3 DNA sequence: TGTGCCAGCAGGAAGACAGGGTGGGATACTGAAGCTTTCTTT. This translates into CASRKTGWDTEAFF.

The rearrangement links TRBV4-3 to TRBJ2-2; TRBD2 matches 11 bases. This CDR3 is built from 15 residues. With 3 bases clipped from V and 5 bases from J, the junction kept 2 bases outside the gene matches. Germline lookup yields CDR1 LGHNA and CDR2 YSLEER. The CDR3 protein is CASSQLAGGTGELFF. CDR3 bases: TGCGCCAGCAGCCAGTTAGCGGGAGGGACCGGGGAGCTGTTTTTT.

This chain connects TRBV28 to TRBJ2-1; 11 nucleotides line up with TRBD2. J was trimmed by 8 bases and V by 5 bases; bases with no gene match: 11. The CDR3 runs to 16 residues. In germline, CDR1 is MDHEN, CDR2 SYDVKM. The CDR3 DNA is TGTGCCAGCAGTACCAGGACTAGCGGGTATGGGGATGAGCAGTTCTTC. Translation: CASSTRTSGYGDEQFF.

This clone was detected only a few times. The chain joins TRBV6-5 to TRBJ1-1; D is unresolved. Germline lookup yields CDR1 MNHEY and CDR2 SVGAGI. This CDR3 has 13 amino acids. V was clipped by 7 bases and J by 2 bases, with 11 bases between them. The CDR3, as DNA: TGTGCCAGCACCCAGGCGTACAACACTGAAGCTTTCTTT. Its protein is CASTQAYNTEAFF.